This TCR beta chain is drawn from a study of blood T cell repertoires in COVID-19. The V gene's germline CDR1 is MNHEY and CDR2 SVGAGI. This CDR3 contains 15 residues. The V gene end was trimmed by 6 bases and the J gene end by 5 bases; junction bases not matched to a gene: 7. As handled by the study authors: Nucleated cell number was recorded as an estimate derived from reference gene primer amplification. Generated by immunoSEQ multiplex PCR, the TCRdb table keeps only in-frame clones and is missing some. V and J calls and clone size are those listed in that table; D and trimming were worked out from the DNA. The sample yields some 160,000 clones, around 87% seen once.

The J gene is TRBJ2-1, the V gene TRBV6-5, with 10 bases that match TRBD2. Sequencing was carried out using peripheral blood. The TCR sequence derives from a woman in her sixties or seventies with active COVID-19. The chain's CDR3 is CASREGLARHNEQFF. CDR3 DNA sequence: TGTGCCAGCAGGGAGGGACTAGCGAGACACAATGAGCAGTTCTTC.